Shown below are 9 T cell receptor beta chains from a single sample sequenced in a study of lymphopenia after photon versus proton radiotherapy. The assay was immunoSEQ multiplex PCR, and TCRdb's table has in-frame clones only and misses some. The table has approximately 21,000 clones, about 85% seen once. Here the sequenced sample was peripheral blood, taken from a patient treated with photon-based radiotherapy. The receptors derive from a man in his 60s with pancreatic cancer.

The chain carries TRBV29-1 and TRBJ1-2, with D unresolved. This CDR3 has 12 amino acids. V shed 4 bases and J shed 1 base, with 7 bases lying between them. Germline V gene sequence: CDR1 SQVTM, CDR2 ANQGSEA. The DNA of the CDR3 is TGCAGCGTTGTCCAAGTTAACTATGGCTACACCTTC. Encoded protein: CSVVQVNYGYTF.

The V and J genes are TRBV5-8 and TRBJ1-5; no clear D. The V gene's germline CDR1 is SGHTS and CDR2 YDEGEE. V shed 0 bases and J shed 7 bases, with 14 bases lying between them. The CDR3 covers 15 residues. The CDR3 nucleotides are TGTGCCAGCAGCTTGGCCCTGGAAAAGGAGCAGCCCCAGCATTTT. Encoded protein: CASSLALEKEQPQHF.

This clone was seen a single time. One end of the junction is discordant with germline, which a read error may explain. The rearrangement uses TRBV5-5 and TRBJ1-4; the D is unclear. Germline CDR1 is SGHKS and CDR2 is YYEKEE (reference sequence). The CDR3 covers 15 residues. DNA for the CDR3: TGTGCCAGCAGCTTGGAACAGTCTGGTACCACCGCTCGACATTTT. This translates into CASSLEQSGTTARHF.

On this clone: Other nucleotide sequences from this sample produce the same CDR3. CDR3 bases: TGTGCCAGCAGTCCCAGGGGACGGGGAAATCAGCCCCAGCATTTT. Translation: CASSPRGRGNQPQHF. The chain carries TRBV6-5 and TRBJ1-5; D is perhaps TRBD1 (6 bases). V lost 5 bases to trimming and J lost 4 bases, with 15 bases between them. From germline, CDR1 is MNHEY and CDR2 SVGAGI. The CDR3 spans 15 residues.

The chain links TRBV15 to TRBJ2-3, with 10 positions matching TRBD2. V lost 1 base to trimming and J lost 4 bases; unmatched junction nucleotides: 5. Germline V lookup: CDR1 LNHNV, CDR2 YYDKDF (reference sequence). The CDR3 length is 16 residues. CDR3 residues: CATSRALAGVADTQYF. Here the CDR3 DNA reads TGTGCCACCAGCAGAGCCCTAGCGGGGGTGGCAGATACGCAGTATTTT.

This clone was counted between two and nine times. This rearrangement joins TRBV19 to TRBJ1-2; perhaps TRBD1 as D (5 bases). Germline lookup yields CDR1 LNHDA and CDR2 SQIVND (reference sequence). Trimming took 3 bases from V and 1 from J, leaving 9 bases between them. CDR3 size: 14 residues. The CDR3 is CASSMGVINYGYTF. Written as DNA, the CDR3 is TGTGCCAGTAGTATGGGGGTAATTAACTATGGCTACACCTTC.

V usage is TRBV5-6 and J usage is TRBJ2-5; no firm D call. The end of the DNA fits TRBJ2-7 better, so the J call may be wrong. The length of the CDR3 is 14 residues. The germline V gene encodes CDR1 SGHDT and CDR2 YYEEEE. The DNA for the CDR3 is TGTGCCAGCAGCTTGGGCTACGCCACCTACGAGCAGTACTTC. The encoded protein is CASSLGYATYEQYF.

V and J are TRBV27 and TRBJ1-2; maybe TRBD1 (6 bases). V gave up 5 bases and J gave up 4 bases, with 14 bases separating them. CDR3 size: 14 residues. Germline CDR1 is MNHEY and CDR2 is SMNVEV (reference sequence). CDR3 region: CASSPSQGFYGYTF. CDR3 DNA sequence: TGTGCCAGCAGTCCTTCACAGGGTTTCTATGGCTACACCTTC.

A remark on this clone: This sample includes further DNA sequences coding for the same CDR3. The chain carries TRBV5-1 and TRBJ2-2; no definite D call. Germline assignment: CDR1 SGHRS and CDR2 YFSETQ. This CDR3 is built from 14 residues. Trimming shortened V by 0 bases and J by 2 bases, and 5 bases separated the two germline ends. The CDR3 nucleotides are TGCGCCAGCAGCTTGGTTTCAAACACCGGGGAGCTGTTTTTT. Residues: CASSLVSNTGELFF. Together with reference TRBV5-1 and TRBJ2-2, the CDR3 gives the full variable domain: KAGVTQTPRYLIKTRGQQVTLSCSPISGHRSVSWYQQTPGQGLQFLFEYFSETQRNKGNFPGRFSGRQFSNSRSEMNVSTLELGDSALYLCASSLVSNTGELFFGEGSRLTVL.